This TCR beta chain came from a study of T cells in Graves' hyperthyroidism and ophthalmopathy (dated by TCRdb to about 2019). Background for the entire study: Peripheral blood was collected at initial diagnosis, before any treatment. In roughly six Graves' hyperthyroidism patients, the study also compared T-cell repertoires from thyroid tissue with T-cell repertoires from blood. The roughly 100 discovery patients were randomly divided into training and test sets at a 7:3 ratio. An independent validation cohort of under 20 hyperthyroidism patients and approximately 17 patients who later progressed to ophthalmopathy tested prospective prediction of ophthalmopathy. TCR V-J signatures able to tell the groups apart were searched for in a discovery cohort of approximately 95 patients, of whom more than 40 had Graves' ophthalmopathy and around 57 had stable Graves' hyperthyroidism. According to the paper, TCR Vbeta CDR3 sequencing was carried out on over 130 peripheral blood samples, which came from 40 to 45 ophthalmopathy, around 74 hyperthyroidism and roughly 17 progressor patients. After sampling, hyperthyroidism patients received methimazole starting at 30 mg daily, and ophthalmopathy patients received high-dose intravenous methylprednisolone.

A remark on this clonotype: Its antigen is still unknown. There are no base qualities to consult, and no much larger clone falls within one base.

TCR beta CDR3 regions were amplified from RNA transcripts. For the first round of RT-PCR on the TCR CDR3, the HTBI primer set was used together with the Qiagen OneStep RT-PCR kit. A second multiplex PCR round built the libraries, followed by size selection and purification. The libraries were sequenced on an Illumina HiSeq2000 using paired-end 100 bp reads. On the study's bioinformatics: SOAPnuke was used to process the raw data, removing reads that contained adapters or uncalled bases, had a mean Phred below 15, or lacked an exact match to the constant primer or identifier. COPE v1.2.5 was used to merge the high-quality paired reads, and each unique nucleotide sequence was defined as a clonotype. MiTCR v1.1 was used to align clonotypes to the IMGT TRBV, TRBD and TRBJ reference segments. Only V-J combinations with frequency above 0.0001, covering about 99% of repertoires, were analysed. The TCS score was defined as F50 (clonal expansion) divided by E x V (chaos), with BLOSUM62-based TCRdist calculated between CDR3 peptides within each V-J. Welch's t-statistics and random forest reduced roughly 530 V-J features to about 12, which were used in a naive Bayes classifier (R e1071). Using fastp at Q25 and MiXCR, TCRdb reprocessed the public reads and kept productive beta chains. Records with the same CDR3 protein are collapsed into one entry carrying the most frequent genes and DNA. TCRdb, not the authors, supplied the V and J calls. This sample has approximately 370,000 distinct CDR3 sequences in its table, and 14% to 15% of those were observed once. Of the sample, about 31% falls within the top ten clones.

General findings and caveats noted by the study authors: A model built on a 13 V-J signature distinguished ophthalmopathy from stable hyperthyroidism, reaching around 88% sensitivity and about 81% specificity in cross-validation and 80%/75% in testing. Blood samples also contained most of the expanded thyroid clonotypes (frequency above 0.001), which suggests that blood repertoires may reflect thyroid immune responses. No statistical method was used to fix the sample size in advance, and group allocation was not hidden from the investigators. During validation, the model predicted progression to ophthalmopathy a median of approximately six months ahead of onset, with almost 71% sensitivity and less than 85% specificity.

The CDR3 starts with the cysteine, ends with the phenylalanine, and has 14 residues. Just the 42-base CDR3 DNA is kept, in frame starting at base 1. Reading the germline V gene (reference sequence) gives CDR1 DFQATT and CDR2 SNEGSKA. Here V drops 6 bases and J drops 3 bases, and the junction holds 6 bases not matched to any gene. Stable Graves' hyperthyroidism was defined as no progression to ophthalmopathy during 18 months of follow-up. The hyperthyroidism patients were between 18 and 65 years old and newly diagnosed, with a disease duration of less than 2 months. Patients with uncontrolled infections, other autoimmune diseases, pregnancy or lactation were excluded. Clinical symptoms, serum thyroxine and TRAb, thyroid ultrasound, and orbital computed tomography formed the basis for the diagnoses. PBMCs were separated from under 11 ml of fresh peripheral blood using Ficoll-Paque density gradient centrifugation. Total RNA was extracted with Trizol reagent, and quality was checked on an Agilent 2100 Bioanalyzer.

The rearrangement joined TRBV20-1 to TRBJ2-1; 9 central bases correspond to TRBD2. This sequence originates from a woman younger than 45 with Graves' hyperthyroidism. Sequenced input: blood. The CDR3 protein: CSATSSGSYNEQFF. The DNA sequence follows: TGCAGTGCAACGAGTAGCGGGAGCTACAATGAGCAGTTCTTC.